The clone carrying this T cell receptor (beta chain) was seen a few times. Its specificity is unknown. The authors ran a second PCR of roughly 6 to 11 cycles using a sample-barcoded 5' primer and a J-beta primer mix. Each CDR3 protein is one row after TCRdb ran MiXCR on the 5' RACE reads. The top ten hold 22% of the sample, which has hundreds of thousands of distinct CDR3 sequences, approximately 22% seen once. The CDR3 covers 14 residues. Germline V CDR1 and CDR2: SGHRS, YFSETQ. The V end was cut by 2 bases, the J end by 4 bases, with 13 bases between. The entry originates in a study of blood T cells in healthy people across ages. Study-wide results and caveats: The unsorted PBMCs prevented any conclusive comparison of naive versus antigen-experienced cells. The CMV status of each donor remained undetermined, and this could have confounded shifts in expanded clonotypes. Diversity of TCR beta correlated strongly with naive T cell percentage.

The receptor was isolated from a man aged 70-80 years in good health. The gene calls are TRBV5-1 and TRBJ2-7; weak D call: TRBD2 (5 bases). The material sequenced was blood. The CDR3: CASSLSMGAYEQYF. CDR3 nucleotide sequence: TGCGCCAGCAGCTTATCCATGGGAGCTTACGAGCAGTACTTC.